These 23 T cell receptor beta chains came from one sample sequenced in a study of shared clonotypes between healthy human individuals. Sequencing used immunoSEQ multiplex PCR; TCRdb keeps in-frame clones, though not all of them. The table lists about 490,000 clones, 65% to 85% of them singletons, with 12% in the top ten. The sequencing sample was made of PBMCs. The source is a woman aged 40 to 50 in good health. Some clones in this sample may be carry-over from other donors' samples.

The gene calls are TRBV2 and TRBJ2-7; D may be TRBD2 (6 bases). Trimming left V 8 bases short and J 7 bases short, with 18 bases between. The CDR3 covers 13 residues. Germline loops: CDR1 SNHLY, CDR2 FYNNEI. CDR3 loop: CASSKEGTGEQYF. The CDR3 DNA reads TGTGCCAGCTCTAAGGAGGGAACGGGGGAGCAGTACTTC.

This rearrangement joins TRBV6-1 to TRBJ2-7, with 12 nucleotides matching TRBD2. The CDR3 runs to 15 residues. The V gene end was trimmed by 5 bases and the J gene end by 2 bases; junction bases not matched to a gene: 4. CDR1 is MNHNS, CDR2 SASEGT, per germline. The CDR3 nucleotides are TGTGCCAGCAGTACCCGACTAGCGGGAGCCTACGAGCAGTACTTC. As protein: CASSTRLAGAYEQYF.

CDR3 sequence (DNA): TGCACCAGCAGCCAAGTCTCGTCGGACTACCAAGAGACCCAGTACTTC. It codes for CTSSQVSSDYQETQYF. The J gene is TRBJ2-5, the V gene TRBV1; the table gives TRBD2 as D, unverified against the DNA. TRBV1 is assigned pseudogene status. This CDR3 contains 16 residues.

The rearrangement links TRBV28 to TRBJ2-3; 8 bases map to TRBD2. The CDR3 loop spans 14 amino acids. Germline CDR1 and CDR2: MDHEN and SYDVKM. Trimming cost V 5 bases and J 4 bases; bases outside gene matches: 5. The CDR3 reads CASSKPSGPDTQYF. DNA of the CDR3: TGTGCCAGCAGTAAGCCTAGCGGGCCAGATACGCAGTATTTT.

The chain uses TRBV18 and TRBJ1-3; TRBD1 matches at 8 bases. The ends lost 0 bases at V and 3 bases at J; junction bases unmatched: 10. Per germline, CDR1 KGHSH and CDR2 LQKENI. This CDR3 spans 18 amino acids. CDR3 bases: TGTGCCAGCTCACCACCGGTTAAGACAGGGGCTTTTGGAAACACCATATATTTT. The encoded protein is CASSPPVKTGAFGNTIYF.

The chain employs TRBV7-2 and TRBJ2-3; no clear D. The V and J ends lost 5 bases and 2 bases respectively, with 5 bases between them. The CDR3 consists of 12 residues. CDR1 and CDR2 from the germline V gene are SGHTA and FQGNSA. CDR3: CASSTYTDTQYF. DNA of the CDR3: TGTGCCAGCAGCACCTACACAGATACGCAGTATTTT.

The chain uses TRBV5-1 and TRBJ2-1; weak D call: TRBD2 (6 bases). Trimming cost V 4 bases and J 0 bases, with 20 bases left between them. CDR3 length: 18 amino acids. CDR1 SGHRS and CDR2 YFSETQ come from the germline V gene. CDR3 in DNA: TGCGCCAGCAGCCTGGGAGGCGGAGCCTCAAGCTCCTACAATGAGCAGTTCTTC. Amino acids: CASSLGGGASSSYNEQFF.

V usage is TRBV19 and J usage is TRBJ1-5; TRBD1 agrees at 7 bases. The CDR3 extends over 13 amino acids. With V trimmed by 5 bases and J by 3 bases, 1 base remained unmatched. The germline gives CDR1 LNHDA, CDR2 SQIVND (reference sequence). This CDR3 is CASSGQANQPQHF. CDR3 sequence (DNA): TGTGCCAGTAGTGGACAGGCCAATCAGCCCCAGCATTTT.

With regard to this clone: A read error likely explains this, since a far larger clone differs by one base. This specimen includes other DNA sequences encoding the same CDR3. The chain has TRBV2 and TRBJ2-2, with D possibly matching TRBD2 (6 bases). The CDR3 sequence is 16 residues long. V was shortened by 8 bases and J by 4 bases, with 20 bases between the two germline ends. Per germline, CDR1 SNHLY and CDR2 FYNNEI. In DNA, the CDR3 is TGTGCCAGCTCCGGGACTGGGGTCGGTCTCACCGGGGAGCTGTTTTTT. It encodes CASSGTGVGLTGELFF.

This clone showed up just a few times. Other DNA variants within this sample encode the same CDR3. The CDR3 region is CASSPRQSYEQYF. CDR3 bases: TGTGCCAGCAGCCCCCGACAGTCCTACGAGCAGTACTTC. The chain employs TRBV11-2 and TRBJ2-7, with D perhaps TRBD1 (5 bases). The germline CDR1 and CDR2 sequences are SGHAT and FQNNGV. CDR3 length: 13 residues. The V end was cut by 5 bases, the J end by 1 base, with 9 bases between.

Concerning this clone itself: It is likely a read error: a sequence one base away is far more abundant. The DNA of the CDR3 is TGTGCCAGAAGTTTGTGGGGTGTCGGCAATCAGCCCCAGCATTTT. Protein: CARSLWGVGNQPQHF. The chain recombines TRBV27 with TRBJ1-5; D uncertain. The germline V gene has CDR1 MNHEY and CDR2 SMNVEV (reference sequence). The CDR3 spans 15 residues.

In regard to this clone: A far larger clone is off by one base, so a read error is likely. The rearrangement joins TRBV28 to TRBJ2-2, with D possibly being TRBD1 or TRBD2 (5 bases each). V was pared by 1 base and J by 9 bases, with 21 bases between. The CDR3 is made up of 17 amino acids. CDR1 is MDHEN, CDR2 SYDVKM, per germline. The CDR3 is CASSLSFGGTRAWELFF. The CDR3, as DNA: TGTGCCAGCAGTTTATCTTTTGGGGGAACGAGGGCCTGGGAGCTGTTTTTT.

The chain is built from TRBV7-2 and TRBJ2-1; 11 positions agree with TRBD2. V lost 5 bases, J lost 8 bases, and 11 bases stayed unmatched. The CDR3 runs to 16 residues. Germline assignment: CDR1 SGHTA and CDR2 FQGNSA. CDR3: CASSTGLAGPSDEQFF. The CDR3 DNA sequence: TGTGCCAGCAGCACAGGACTAGCGGGTCCAAGCGATGAGCAGTTCTTC.

The V call is TRBV19, the J call TRBJ2-7; the D gene is possibly TRBD2 (6 bases). The CDR3 is 14 amino acids. V was cut by 5 bases and J by 1 base, with 12 bases left in between. Looked up from germline, CDR1 is LNHDA and CDR2 is SQIVND (reference sequence). CDR3 residues: CASSPLGRSYEQYF. Written as DNA, the CDR3 is TGTGCCAGTAGTCCCCTGGGGAGGTCCTACGAGCAGTACTTC.

The J gene is TRBJ2-1, the V gene TRBV6-1; D might be TRBD2 (6 bases). The V end lost 4 bases, the J end lost 9 bases, and 10 bases lay between the germline ends. Germline CDR1 MNHNS, CDR2 SASEGT. This CDR3 has 12 amino acids. The CDR3 reads CASSVTGVEQFF. DNA of the CDR3: TGTGCCAGCAGTGTAACGGGAGTTGAGCAGTTCTTC.

Note on this clone: A single base is all that separates this from a far larger clone, so a read error is likely. Additional DNA sequences in this sample encode the identical CDR3. The chain links TRBV7-9 to TRBJ2-1, with D uncertain. CDR1 and CDR2 (germline): SEHNR, FQNEAQ (reference sequence). Trimming stripped 3 bases from V and 7 bases from J, with 13 bases between. This CDR3 has 14 residues. CDR3 coding DNA: TGTGCCAGCAGCTTTAGCCAGGTAACGAATGAGCAGTTCTTC. Residues: CASSFSQVTNEQFF.

This rearrangement joins TRBV4-1 to TRBJ2-2; 8 bases line up with TRBD1. CDR3 size: 18 residues. Germline CDR1 and CDR2: MGHRA and YSYEKL. V gave up 3 bases and J gave up 4 bases; unmatched junction bases: 13. The CDR3: CASSHLIRTGLSTGELFF. In DNA, the CDR3 is TGCGCCAGCAGCCACCTAATCCGGACAGGGTTGAGCACCGGGGAGCTGTTTTTT.

This chain connects TRBV5-1 to TRBJ2-1, with D unresolved. The CDR3 spans 15 residues. Germline V lookup: CDR1 SGHRS, CDR2 YFSETQ. V lost 0 bases, J lost 0 bases, and 7 bases lay in between. DNA for the CDR3: TGCGCCAGCAGCTTGGGGGTAGGCTCCTACAATGAGCAGTTCTTC. Encoded protein: CASSLGVGSYNEQFF.

Points on this clone: This may come from a read error, since a much larger clone is one base off. The genes are TRBV19 and TRBJ2-3; 8 positions match TRBD1. The V gene end was trimmed by 5 bases and the J gene end by 2 bases; junction bases not matched to a gene: 9. Germline CDR1 is LNHDA and CDR2 is SQIVND (reference sequence). CDR3 length: 16 amino acids. In DNA, the CDR3 is TGTGCCAGTAGTGCCCCTCTGGACAGGGTCACAGATACGCAGTATTTT. This codes for CASSAPLDRVTDTQYF.

The chain carries TRBV18 and TRBJ1-2, with D unclear. This CDR3 has 13 amino acids. The germline gives CDR1 KGHSH, CDR2 LQKENI. The ends were cut back, 3 bases at V and 3 bases at J, with 8 bases in the middle. The CDR3 nucleotides read TGTGCCAGCTCACCGTCGGGGTACTATGGCTACACCTTC. Translation gives CASSPSGYYGYTF.

The J gene is TRBJ1-2, the V gene TRBV7-3; a possible D gene is TRBD1 (6 bases). The germline V gene encodes CDR1 SGHTA and CDR2 FQGTGA. This CDR3 spans 15 amino acids. Trimming removed 4 bases from V and 5 bases from J, with 17 bases in between. CDR3 loop: CASSSSSQGVYGYTF. DNA of the CDR3: TGTGCCAGCAGCTCTTCATCACAGGGAGTGTATGGCTACACCTTC.

The sample holds one count of this clone. V and J are TRBV7-2 and TRBJ2-1, with D perhaps TRBD1 (5 bases). V dropped 3 bases and J dropped 4 bases, with 13 bases sitting between them. The CDR3 sequence is 15 residues long. CDR1 is SGHTA, CDR2 FQGNSA, per germline. CDR3 sequence: CASSLRQGAYNEQFF. For the CDR3, the DNA is TGTGCCAGCAGCTTGCGGCAGGGTGCGTACAATGAGCAGTTCTTC.

The chain recombines TRBV19 with TRBJ2-2; TRBD2 agrees at 7 bases. V was pared by 7 bases and J by 6 bases, with 8 bases of the junction left unmatched. Germline CDR1 is LNHDA and CDR2 is SQIVND (reference sequence). The CDR3 loop spans 14 amino acids. For the CDR3, the DNA is TGTGCCAGTACAGGACTAGATTTTTCCGGGGAGCTGTTTTTT. Its protein is CASTGLDFSGELFF.